These 8 T cell receptor beta chains were sequenced from one sample in a study of PD-1 blockade in classical Hodgkin lymphoma. This table comes from immunoSEQ multiplex PCR, and its TCRdb copy is limited to in-frame clones, with some not included. The sample records tens of thousands of clones, about 90% being singletons. Time point of the sample: cycle 4 day 1 (C4D1), after 6 weeks of nivolumab. After autologous stem cell transplantation all patients relapsed, and prior brentuximab vedotin exposure differed between cohorts. Sequenced material: peripheral blood mononuclear cells (PBMCs), taken before the fourth cycle of nivolumab. The source is a human donor with classical Hodgkin lymphoma.

This chain connects TRBV7-3 to TRBJ2-1; a weak D match, TRBD2 (7 bases). The germline gives CDR1 SGHTA, CDR2 FQGTGA. V was clipped by 5 bases and J by 10 bases, with 21 bases between them. The CDR3 is 15 residues long. DNA for the CDR3: TGTGCCAGCAGCCTTAACGGGGGGCCAGCGGACGAGCAGTTCTTC. It specifies CASSLNGGPADEQFF.

The chain carries TRBV30 and TRBJ2-2, with TRBD2 identical over 7 bases. With 3 bases clipped from V and 2 bases from J, the junction kept 9 bases outside the gene matches. CDR1 and CDR2 (germline): GTSNPN, SVGIG (reference sequence). This CDR3 contains 16 residues. CDR3 amino acids: CAWSFTGTINTGELFF. CDR3 coding DNA: TGTGCCTGGAGCTTTACCGGGACTATCAACACCGGGGAGCTGTTTTTT.

This chain connects TRBV7-9 to TRBJ2-1; 13 bases agree with TRBD2. Germline V lookup: CDR1 SEHNR, CDR2 FQNEAQ (reference sequence). The ends lost 1 base at V and 5 bases at J; junction bases unmatched: 2. The CDR3 totals 16 residues. In DNA form, the CDR3 reads TGTGCCAGCAGCTTAGTAGGGACTAGCGGGGACAATGAGCAGTTCTTC. Amino acids: CASSLVGTSGDNEQFF.

V usage is TRBV4-1 and J usage is TRBJ1-5; 8 bases match TRBD1. V lost 1 base to trimming and J lost 4 bases; unmatched junction nucleotides: 9. This CDR3 contains 17 residues. From germline, CDR1 is MGHRA and CDR2 YSYEKL. This chain's CDR3 is CASSQASMGQANQPQHF. In DNA form, the CDR3 reads TGCGCCAGCAGCCAAGCCAGTATGGGACAGGCGAATCAGCCCCAGCATTTT.

The rearrangement uses TRBV27 and TRBJ2-1, with TRBD2 matching 8 bases. Germline V gene data show CDR1 as MNHEY and CDR2 as SMNVEV (reference sequence). V lost 6 bases, J lost 5 bases, and 9 bases stayed unmatched. The CDR3 is 15 amino acids. The CDR3 coding sequence is TGTGCCAGCAGCTCCGAACTAGCGGCTGACAATGAGCAGTTCTTC. This encodes CASSSELAADNEQFF.

The V call is TRBV27, the J call TRBJ1-1; no reliable D call. The V end lost 5 bases, the J end lost 7 bases, and 14 bases lay between the germline ends. CDR3 size: 13 residues. The germline CDR1 and CDR2 sequences are MNHEY and SMNVEV (reference sequence). The CDR3 nucleotides are TGTGCCAGCAGTCCGATAAGGAATGATGAAGCTTTCTTT. As protein: CASSPIRNDEAFF.

This clone appeared a single time. The chain couples TRBV19 to TRBJ2-5; D is undetermined. V was shortened by 5 bases and J by 2 bases, with 6 bases between the two germline ends. The CDR3 totals 12 residues. In germline, CDR1 is LNHDA, CDR2 SQIVND (reference sequence). CDR3 sequence (DNA): TGTGCCAGTAGTCCCGAACAAGAGACCCAGTACTTC. Protein product: CASSPEQETQYF.

This clone was counted a single time. The rearrangement links TRBV2 to TRBJ1-1; D is unclear. The CDR3 sequence is 14 residues long. The V gene's germline CDR1 is SNHLY and CDR2 FYNNEI. Trimming shortened V by 4 bases and J by 5 bases, and 14 bases separated the two germline ends. The CDR3 DNA reads TGTGCCAGCAGTGTGACCCTCGGGGAAACTGAAGCTTTCTTT. Protein product: CASSVTLGETEAFF.